Below are 3 T cell receptor beta chains sequenced from a single sample in a study of beta chain features in type 1 diabetes. Expressed TCRB transcripts were sequenced after all isolated RNA was converted to cDNA. Profiling relied on immunoSEQ multiplex PCR, and the TCRdb table lists in-frame clones only, not all of them. The sample lists 310,000 or so clones, roughly 9.6% occurring once. What was sequenced was naive CD4+ T cells from blood. Receptors originate from a woman younger than 45 in good health.

This rearrangement joins TRBV4-1 to TRBJ2-7, with 8 positions matching TRBD1. Losses at the gene ends were 1 base for V and 2 bases for J; bases not matched to a gene: 4. The CDR3 is made up of 15 amino acids. Germline V gene lookup returns CDR1 MGHRA and CDR2 YSYEKL. CDR3 in DNA: TGCGCCAGCAGCCAAGGACAGGGGCTTACCTACGAGCAGTACTTC. Protein product: CASSQGQGLTYEQYF.

This clone was found a few times. V and J are TRBV27 and TRBJ2-1, with 7 bases that match TRBD2. CDR1 and CDR2 from the germline V gene are MNHEY and SMNVEV (reference sequence). V lost 6 bases, J lost 5 bases, and 10 bases stayed unmatched. This CDR3 has 15 amino acids. The CDR3 DNA reads as TGTGCCAGCAGGTTCCGGGCGGGGGTACACAATGAGCAGTTCTTC. This sequence encodes CASRFRAGVHNEQFF.

The chain couples TRBV6-4 to TRBJ2-3; the D gene is possibly TRBD2 (6 bases). Germline-derived CDR1 and CDR2 are MRHNA and SNTAGT. This CDR3 spans 13 amino acids. Between the trimmed V and J ends, which lost 7 bases and 2 bases, there was a span of 10 bases. Here the CDR3 DNA reads TGTGCCAGCATCCGACTAGACACAGATACGCAGTATTTT. Translated: CASIRLDTDTQYF.